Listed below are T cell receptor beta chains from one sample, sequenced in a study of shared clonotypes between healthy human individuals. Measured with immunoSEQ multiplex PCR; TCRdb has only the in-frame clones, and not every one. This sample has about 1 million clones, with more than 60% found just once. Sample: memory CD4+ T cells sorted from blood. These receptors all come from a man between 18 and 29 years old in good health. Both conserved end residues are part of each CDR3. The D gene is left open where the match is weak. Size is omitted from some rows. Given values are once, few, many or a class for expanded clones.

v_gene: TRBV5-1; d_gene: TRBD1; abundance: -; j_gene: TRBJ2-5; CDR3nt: TGCGCCAGCACCATGACAGGGGAGGAGACCCAGTACTTC; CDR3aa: CASTMTGEETQYF
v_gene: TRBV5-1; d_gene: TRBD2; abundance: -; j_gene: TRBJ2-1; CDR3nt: TGCGCCAGCGTTGGCCTAGCGGGCTCCTACAATGAGCAGTTCTTC; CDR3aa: CASVGLAGSYNEQFF
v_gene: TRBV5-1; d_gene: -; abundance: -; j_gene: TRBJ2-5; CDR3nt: TGCGCCAGCAGCCCAGCTAATGGGCAGACCCAGTACTTC; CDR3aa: CASSPANGQTQYF
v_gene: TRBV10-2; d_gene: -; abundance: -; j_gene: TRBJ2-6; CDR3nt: TGCGCCAGCACCAGCTCTGGGGCCAACGTCCTGACTTTC; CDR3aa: CASTSSGANVLTF
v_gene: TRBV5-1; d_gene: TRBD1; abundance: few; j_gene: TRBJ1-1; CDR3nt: TGCGCCAGCAGCGACAGGGGGAACACTGAAGCTTTCTTT; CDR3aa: CASSDRGNTEAFF
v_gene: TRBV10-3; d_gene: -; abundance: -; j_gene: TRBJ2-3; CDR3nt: TGTGCCATCAGTAAACGACTAGGAGTCACAGATACGCAGTATTTT; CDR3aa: CAISKRLGVTDTQYF
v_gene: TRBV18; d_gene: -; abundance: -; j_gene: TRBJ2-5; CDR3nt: TGTGCCAGCTCACCACCGGCATTGACTCAAGAGACCCAGTACTTC; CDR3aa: CASSPPALTQETQYF
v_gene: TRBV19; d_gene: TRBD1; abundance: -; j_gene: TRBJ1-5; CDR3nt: TGTGCCAGTAGAAAGGGACAGGGGGACAATCAGCCCCAGCATTTT; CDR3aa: CASRKGQGDNQPQHF
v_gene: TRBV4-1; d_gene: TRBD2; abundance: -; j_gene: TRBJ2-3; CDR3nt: TGCGCCAGCAGCCACCTGGGACTAGCGACAGATACGCAGTATTTT; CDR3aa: CASSHLGLATDTQYF
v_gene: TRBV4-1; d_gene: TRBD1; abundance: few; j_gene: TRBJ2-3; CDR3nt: TGCGCCAGCAGCTATTCAGGGACAGGGGGCGCCACAGATACGCAGTATTTT; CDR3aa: CASSYSGTGGATDTQYF
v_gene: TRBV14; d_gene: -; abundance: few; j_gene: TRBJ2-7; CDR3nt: TGTGCCAGCAGCCAAGGGGGAGACTGGGACGAGCAGTACTTC; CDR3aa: CASSQGGDWDEQYF
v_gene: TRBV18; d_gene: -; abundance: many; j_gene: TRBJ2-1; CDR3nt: TGTGCCAGCTCACCAATTCGGACAGTGAGAGGGGAGGAGCAGTTCTTC; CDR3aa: CASSPIRTVRGEEQFF
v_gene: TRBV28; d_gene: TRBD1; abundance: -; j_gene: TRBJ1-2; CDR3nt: TGTGCCAGCAGTCCGACAGGGGGTCGTGGCTACACCTTC; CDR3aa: CASSPTGGRGYTF
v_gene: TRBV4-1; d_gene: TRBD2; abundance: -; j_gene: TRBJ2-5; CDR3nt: TGCGCCAGCAGCCAAGGGGGACTAGCGGGGAACCAAGAGACCCAGTACTTC; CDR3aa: CASSQGGLAGNQETQYF
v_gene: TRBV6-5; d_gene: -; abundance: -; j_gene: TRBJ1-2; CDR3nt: TGTGCCAGCAGTTACTCGACATTCGTGGCCGTCTATGGCTACACCTTC; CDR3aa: CASSYSTFVAVYGYTF
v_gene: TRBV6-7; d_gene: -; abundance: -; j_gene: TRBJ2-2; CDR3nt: TGTGCCAGCAGTTACTCAGGGGGGAACACCGGGGAGCTGTTTTTT; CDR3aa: CASSYSGGNTGELFF
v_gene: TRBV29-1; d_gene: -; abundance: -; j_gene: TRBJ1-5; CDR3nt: TGCAGCGTTGAGACAGATAGCAATCAGCCCCAGCATTTT; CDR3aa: CSVETDSNQPQHF
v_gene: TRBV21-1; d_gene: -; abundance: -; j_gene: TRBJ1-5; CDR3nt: TGTGCCAGCAGCCTATCAGGCTTTCCCCCATTT; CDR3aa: CASSLSGFPPF
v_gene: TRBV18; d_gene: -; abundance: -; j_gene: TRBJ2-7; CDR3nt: TGTGCCAGCTCACCACCTATCACCTACGAGCAGTACTTC; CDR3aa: CASSPPITYEQYF
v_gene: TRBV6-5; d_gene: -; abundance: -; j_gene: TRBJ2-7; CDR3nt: TGTGCCACCGGCTCCACAGGGCCCCCCTACGAGCAGTACTTC; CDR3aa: CATGSTGPPYEQYF
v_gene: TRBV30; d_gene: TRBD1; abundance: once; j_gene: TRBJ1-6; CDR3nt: TGTGCCTGGAGTGGGGACAGGAGTAACCAAGATTCACCCCTCCACTTT; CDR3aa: CAWSGDRSNQDSPLHF
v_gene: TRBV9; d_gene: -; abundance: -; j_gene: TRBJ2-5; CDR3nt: TGTGCCAGCAGCGTAGCGGAAACAGGGTGGCGAGAGACCCAGTACTTC; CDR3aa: CASSVAETGWRETQYF
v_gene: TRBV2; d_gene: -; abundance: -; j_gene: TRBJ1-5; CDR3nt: TGTGCCAGCAGTGTTCTGGGAGGTTATCAGCCCCAGCATTTT; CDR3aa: CASSVLGGYQPQHF
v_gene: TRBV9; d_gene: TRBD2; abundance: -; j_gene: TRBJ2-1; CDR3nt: TGTGCCAGCAGCCCGAGGCCCCTAGCGGGGGGGGTTGGAGAGCAGTTCTTC; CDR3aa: CASSPRPLAGGVGEQFF
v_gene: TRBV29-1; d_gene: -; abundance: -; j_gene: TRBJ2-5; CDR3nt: TGCAGCGTTGCAACAGCTCAAGAGACCCAGTACTTC; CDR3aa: CSVATAQETQYF
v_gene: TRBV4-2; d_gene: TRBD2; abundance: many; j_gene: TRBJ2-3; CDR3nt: TGTGCCAGCAGCCAAGATTTGGCGGGGGGGCCAGATACGCAGTATTTT; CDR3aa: CASSQDLAGGPDTQYF
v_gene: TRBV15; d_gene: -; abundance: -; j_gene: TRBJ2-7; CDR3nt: TGTGCCACTGGGTATGGGTCCCACGAGCAGTACTTC; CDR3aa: CATGYGSHEQYF
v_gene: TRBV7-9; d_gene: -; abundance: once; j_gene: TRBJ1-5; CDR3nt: TGTGCCAGCAGCCCGGACCATAGCAATCAGCCCCAGCATTTT; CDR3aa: CASSPDHSNQPQHF
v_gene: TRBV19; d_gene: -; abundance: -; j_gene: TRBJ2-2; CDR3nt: TGTGCCACCGGGGCCAGGTACAACACCGGGGAGCTGTTTTTT; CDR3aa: CATGARYNTGELFF
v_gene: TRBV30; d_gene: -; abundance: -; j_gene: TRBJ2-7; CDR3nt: TGTGCCTGCGACAACGGACTTAACGACGGGCAGTACTTC; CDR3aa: CACDNGLNDGQYF
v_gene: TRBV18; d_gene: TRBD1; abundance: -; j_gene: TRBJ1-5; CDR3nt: TGTGCCAGCTCATTGACAGGGGGCGATCAGCCCCAGCATTTT; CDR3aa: CASSLTGGDQPQHF
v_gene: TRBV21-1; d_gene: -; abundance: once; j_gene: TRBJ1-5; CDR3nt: TGTGCCATACAAGTCAGTCCCAATCAGCCCCAGCATTTT; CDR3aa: CAIQVSPNQPQHF
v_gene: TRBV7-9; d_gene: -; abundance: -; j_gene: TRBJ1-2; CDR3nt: TGTGCCAGCAGCTTAGAAACAGAGAACTATGGCTACACCTTC; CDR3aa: CASSLETENYGYTF
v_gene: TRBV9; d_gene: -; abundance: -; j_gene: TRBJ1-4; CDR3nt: TGTGCCAGCAGCGCGGCGGGACAAACAAATGAAAAACTGTTTTTT; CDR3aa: CASSAAGQTNEKLFF
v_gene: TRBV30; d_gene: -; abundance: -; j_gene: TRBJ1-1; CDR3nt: TGTGCCTGGAGTGTACGGTCCGAAGCTTTCTTT; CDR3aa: CAWSVRSEAFF
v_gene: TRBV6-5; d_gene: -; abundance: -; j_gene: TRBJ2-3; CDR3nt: TGTGCCAGCAGTTACGGGCGGGCTATTGGGACAGATACGCAGTATTTT; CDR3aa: CASSYGRAIGTDTQYF
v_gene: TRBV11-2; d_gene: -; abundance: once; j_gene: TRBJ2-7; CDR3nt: TGTGCCAGCAGCTTCAGACTTGTCTACGAGCAGTACTTC; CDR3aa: CASSFRLVYEQYF
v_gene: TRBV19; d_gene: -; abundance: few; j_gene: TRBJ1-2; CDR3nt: TGTGCCAGTAGTACCCGTTTAGGCCTCGACACCTTC; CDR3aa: CASSTRLGLDTF
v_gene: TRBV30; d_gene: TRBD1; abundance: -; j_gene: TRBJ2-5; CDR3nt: TGTGCCCTGGGACAGGCCGGGGAGACCCAGTACTTC; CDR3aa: CALGQAGETQYF
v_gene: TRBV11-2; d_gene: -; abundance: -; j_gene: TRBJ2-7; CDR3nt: TGTGCCAGCAGCTTATCTGGGAATTTAAATTCCTACGAGCAGTACTTC; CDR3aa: CASSLSGNLNSYEQYF